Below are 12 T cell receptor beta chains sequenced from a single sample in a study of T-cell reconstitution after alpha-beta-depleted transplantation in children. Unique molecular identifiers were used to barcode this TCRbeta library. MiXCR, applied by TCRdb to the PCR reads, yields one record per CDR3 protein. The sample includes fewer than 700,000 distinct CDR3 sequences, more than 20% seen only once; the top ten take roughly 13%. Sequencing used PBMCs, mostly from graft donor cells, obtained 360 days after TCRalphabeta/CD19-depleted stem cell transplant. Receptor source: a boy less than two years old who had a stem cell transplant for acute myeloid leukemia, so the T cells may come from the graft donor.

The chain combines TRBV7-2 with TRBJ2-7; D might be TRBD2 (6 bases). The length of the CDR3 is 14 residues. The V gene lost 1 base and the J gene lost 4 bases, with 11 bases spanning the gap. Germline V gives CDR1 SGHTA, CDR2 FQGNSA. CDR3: CASSLEAGRYEQYF. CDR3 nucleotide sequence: TGTGCCAGCAGCTTAGAGGCGGGGAGATACGAGCAGTACTTC. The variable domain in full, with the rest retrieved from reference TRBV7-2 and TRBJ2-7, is GAGVSQSPSNKVTEKGKDVELRCDPISGHTALYWYRQSLGQGLEFLIYFQGNSAPDKSGLPSDRFSAERTGGSVSTLTIQRTQQEDSAVYLCASSLEAGRYEQYFGPGTRLTVT.

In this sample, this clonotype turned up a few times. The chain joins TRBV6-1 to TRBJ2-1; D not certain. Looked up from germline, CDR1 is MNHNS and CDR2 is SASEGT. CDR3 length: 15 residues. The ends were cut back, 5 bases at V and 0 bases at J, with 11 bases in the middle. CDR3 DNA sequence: TGTGCCAGCAGTAGGACCCTGCTCTCCTACAATGAGCAGTTCTTC. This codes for CASSRTLLSYNEQFF.

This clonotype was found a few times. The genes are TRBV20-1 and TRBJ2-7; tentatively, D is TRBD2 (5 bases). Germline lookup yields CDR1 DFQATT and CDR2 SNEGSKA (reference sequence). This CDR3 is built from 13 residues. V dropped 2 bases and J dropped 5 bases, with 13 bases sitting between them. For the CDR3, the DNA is TGCAGTGCTAGACCCGACCCGGGGAACGAGCAGTACTTC. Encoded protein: CSARPDPGNEQYF.

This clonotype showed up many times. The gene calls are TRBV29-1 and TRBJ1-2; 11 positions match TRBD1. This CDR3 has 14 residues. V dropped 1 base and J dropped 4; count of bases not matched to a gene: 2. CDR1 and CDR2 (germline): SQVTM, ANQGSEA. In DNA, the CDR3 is TGCAGCGTTGAAGGGGACAGGGGGGCCTATGGCTACACCTTC. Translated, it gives CSVEGDRGAYGYTF.

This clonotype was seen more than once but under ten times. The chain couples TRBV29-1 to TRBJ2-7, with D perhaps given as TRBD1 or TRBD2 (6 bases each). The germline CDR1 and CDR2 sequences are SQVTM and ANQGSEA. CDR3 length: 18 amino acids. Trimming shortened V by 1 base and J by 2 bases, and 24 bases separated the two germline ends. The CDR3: CSVEVWVAGTYPTYEQYF. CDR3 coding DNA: TGCAGCGTTGAAGTTTGGGTCGCGGGGACATATCCCACCTACGAGCAGTACTTC.

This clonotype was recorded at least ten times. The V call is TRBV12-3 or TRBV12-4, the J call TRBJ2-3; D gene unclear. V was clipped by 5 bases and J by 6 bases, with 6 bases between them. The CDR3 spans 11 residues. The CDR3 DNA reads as TGTGCCAGCAGTGTCGGCGATACGCAGTATTTT. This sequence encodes CASSVGDTQYF.

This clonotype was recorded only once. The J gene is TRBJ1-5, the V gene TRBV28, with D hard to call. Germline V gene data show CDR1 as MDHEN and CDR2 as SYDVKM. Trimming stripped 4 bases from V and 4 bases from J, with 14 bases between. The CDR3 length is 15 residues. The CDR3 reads CASSSAPSWNQPQHF. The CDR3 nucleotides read TGTGCCAGCAGTTCTGCCCCCTCTTGGAATCAGCCCCAGCATTTT.

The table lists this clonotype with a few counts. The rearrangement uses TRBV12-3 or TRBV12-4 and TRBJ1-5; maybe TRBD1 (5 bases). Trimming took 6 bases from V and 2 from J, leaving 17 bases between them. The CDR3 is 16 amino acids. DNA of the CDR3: TGTGCCAGCAGGAGACAGTCTAGTAAGGGCAATCAGCCCCAGCATTTT. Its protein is CASRRQSSKGNQPQHF.

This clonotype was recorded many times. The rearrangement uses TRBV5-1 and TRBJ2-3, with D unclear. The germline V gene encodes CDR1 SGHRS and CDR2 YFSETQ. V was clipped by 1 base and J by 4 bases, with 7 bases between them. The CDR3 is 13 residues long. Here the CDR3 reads CASSLWPADTQYF. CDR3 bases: TGCGCCAGCAGCTTGTGGCCGGCAGATACGCAGTATTTT. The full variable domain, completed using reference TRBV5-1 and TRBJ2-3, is KAGVTQTPRYLIKTRGQQVTLSCSPISGHRSVSWYQQTPGQGLQFLFEYFSETQRNKGNFPGRFSGRQFSNSRSEMNVSTLELGDSALYLCASSLWPADTQYFGPGTRLTVL.

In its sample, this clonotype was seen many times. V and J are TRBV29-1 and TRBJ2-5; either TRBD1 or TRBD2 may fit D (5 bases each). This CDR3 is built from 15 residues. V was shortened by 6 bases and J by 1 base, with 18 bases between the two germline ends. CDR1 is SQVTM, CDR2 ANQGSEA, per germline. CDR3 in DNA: TGCAGCGTCCCAGGTGGGGCTGGGGGCCAAGAGACCCAGTACTTC. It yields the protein CSVPGGAGGQETQYF.

The CDR3 spells CASSPAYEGRKLSEKLFF. CDR3 bases: TGTGCCAGCAGTCCCGCCTATGAGGGACGGAAGCTGAGCGAAAAACTGTTTTTT. The chain is built from TRBV12-3 or TRBV12-4 and TRBJ1-4; D is perhaps TRBD1 (5 bases). V lost 5 bases to trimming and J lost 8 bases, with 27 bases between them. The CDR3 loop spans 18 amino acids.

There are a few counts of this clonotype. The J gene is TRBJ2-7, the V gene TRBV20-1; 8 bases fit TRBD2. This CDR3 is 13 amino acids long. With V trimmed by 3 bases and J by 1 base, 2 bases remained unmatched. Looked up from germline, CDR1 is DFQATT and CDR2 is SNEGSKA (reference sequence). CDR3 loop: CSASSGVSYEQYF. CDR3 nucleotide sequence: TGCAGTGCTAGTAGCGGGGTATCCTACGAGCAGTACTTC.